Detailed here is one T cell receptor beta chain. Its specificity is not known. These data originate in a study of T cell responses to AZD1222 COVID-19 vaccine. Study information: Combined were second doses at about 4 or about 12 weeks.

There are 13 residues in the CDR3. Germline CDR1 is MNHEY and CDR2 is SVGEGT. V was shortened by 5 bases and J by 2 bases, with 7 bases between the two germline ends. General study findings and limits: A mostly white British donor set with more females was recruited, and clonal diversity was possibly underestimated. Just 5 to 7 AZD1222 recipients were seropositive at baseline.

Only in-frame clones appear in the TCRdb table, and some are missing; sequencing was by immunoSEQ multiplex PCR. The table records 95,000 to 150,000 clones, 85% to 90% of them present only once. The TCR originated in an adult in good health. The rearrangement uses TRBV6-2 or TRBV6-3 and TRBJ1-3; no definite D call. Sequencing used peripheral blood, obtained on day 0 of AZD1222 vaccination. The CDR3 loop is CASSQDAGNTIYF. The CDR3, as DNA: TGTGCCAGCAGTCAGGACGCTGGAAACACCATATATTTT.